This T cell receptor beta chain was sequenced for a study of CXCR3-negative and CXCR3-positive naive CD8 T cells. Libraries of TRB cDNA were made by 5' RACE and carried UMIs. From the 5' RACE reads, TCRdb lists one entry per CDR3 protein and no DNA. This sample's clone table lists some 100,000 distinct CDR3 sequences. The germline CDR1 and CDR2 sequences are SNHLY and FYNNEI. The length of the CDR3 is 15 residues. Details on this clonotype: Its antigen is not known.

Overall study findings and caveats: Researchers report that CXCR3-positive naive cells carry more hydrophobic TRB CDR3s than CXCR3-negative naive cells.

The genes are TRBV2 and TRBJ1-6; the TCRdb D gene call, TRBD1, has no DNA to confirm it. This TCR derives from a human donor in good health. Some clones in this sample may be carry-over from other donors' samples. Source material: naive CXCR3+ CD8+ T cells from blood. The subset is: CD45RO-CCR7+CD27+CD95- naive CD8+ T cells expressing CXCR3 (TNR3+). The CDR3 is CASRTGRTIHSPLHF.